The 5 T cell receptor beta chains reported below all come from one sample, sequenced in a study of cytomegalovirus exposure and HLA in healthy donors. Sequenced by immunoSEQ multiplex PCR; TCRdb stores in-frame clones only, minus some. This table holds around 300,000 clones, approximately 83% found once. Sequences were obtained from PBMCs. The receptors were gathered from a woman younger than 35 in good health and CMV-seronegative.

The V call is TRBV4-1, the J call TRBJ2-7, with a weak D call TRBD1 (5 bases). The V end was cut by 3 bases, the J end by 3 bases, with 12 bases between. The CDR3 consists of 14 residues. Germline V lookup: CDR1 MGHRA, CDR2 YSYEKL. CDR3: CASSHHRLIYEQYF. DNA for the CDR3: TGCGCCAGCAGCCACCACAGGCTCATCTACGAGCAGTACTTC.

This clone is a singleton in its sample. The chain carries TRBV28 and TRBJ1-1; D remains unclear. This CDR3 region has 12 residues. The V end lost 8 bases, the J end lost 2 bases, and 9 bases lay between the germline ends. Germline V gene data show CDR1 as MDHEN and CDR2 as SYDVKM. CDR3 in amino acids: CASRLVNTEAFF. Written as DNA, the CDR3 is TGTGCCAGCCGGTTAGTAAACACTGAAGCTTTCTTT.

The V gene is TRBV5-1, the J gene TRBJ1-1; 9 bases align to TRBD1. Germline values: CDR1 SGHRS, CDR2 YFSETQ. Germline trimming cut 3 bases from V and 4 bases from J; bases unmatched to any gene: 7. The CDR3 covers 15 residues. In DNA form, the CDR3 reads TGCGCCAGCAGCTGGAGGACAGGGGAAGTCACTGAAGCTTTCTTT. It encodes CASSWRTGEVTEAFF. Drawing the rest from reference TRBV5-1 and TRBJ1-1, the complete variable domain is KAGVTQTPRYLIKTRGQQVTLSCSPISGHRSVSWYQQTPGQGLQFLFEYFSETQRNKGNFPGRFSGRQFSNSRSEMNVSTLELGDSALYLCASSWRTGEVTEAFFGQGTRLTVV.

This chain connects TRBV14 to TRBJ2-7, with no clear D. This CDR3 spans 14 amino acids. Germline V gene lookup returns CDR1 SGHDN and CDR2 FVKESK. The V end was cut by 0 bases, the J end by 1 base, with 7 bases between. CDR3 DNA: TGTGCCAGCAGCCAAGACCGGGTTTCCTACGAGCAGTACTTC. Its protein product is CASSQDRVSYEQYF.

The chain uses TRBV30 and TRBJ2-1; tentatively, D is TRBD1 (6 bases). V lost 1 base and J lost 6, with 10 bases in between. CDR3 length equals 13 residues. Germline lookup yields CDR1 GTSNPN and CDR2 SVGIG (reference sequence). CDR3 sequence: CAWSGGRVNEQFF. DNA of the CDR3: TGTGCCTGGAGTGGGGGGCGGGTCAATGAGCAGTTCTTC.